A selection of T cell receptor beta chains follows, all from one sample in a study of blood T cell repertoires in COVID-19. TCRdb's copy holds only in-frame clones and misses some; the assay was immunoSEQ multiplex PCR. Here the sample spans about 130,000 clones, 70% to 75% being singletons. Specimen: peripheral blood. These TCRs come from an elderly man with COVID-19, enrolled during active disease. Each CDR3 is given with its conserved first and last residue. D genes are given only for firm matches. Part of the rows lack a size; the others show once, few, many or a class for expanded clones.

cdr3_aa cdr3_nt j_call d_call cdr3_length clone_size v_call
CASSLMREADTQYF TGTGCCAGCAGCTTAATGCGGGAGGCAGATACGCAGTATTTT TRBJ2-3 TRBD2 14 NA TRBV7-9
CASSLAGEGNTEAFF TGTGCCAGCAGCTTAGCGGGGGAGGGGAACACTGAAGCTTTCTTT TRBJ1-1 NA 15 few TRBV7-9
CASSLMGRGYSGANVLTF TGTGCCAGCAGCTTGATGGGGAGGGGCTACTCTGGGGCCAACGTCCTGACTTTC TRBJ2-6 TRBD2 18 NA TRBV5-4
CASSLFRRVSYTEAFF TGTGCCAGCAGTTTATTCAGGCGGGTCTCCTACACTGAAGCTTTCTTT TRBJ1-1 NA 16 NA TRBV28
CSVVERNYGYTF TGCAGCGTTGTAGAGCGAAACTATGGCTACACCTTC TRBJ1-2 NA 12 once TRBV29-1
CASSLMTNEQFF TGTGCCAGCAGCTTAATGACTAATGAGCAGTTCTTC TRBJ2-1 NA 12 NA TRBV7-2
CASSVLRGGDQYF TGCGCCAGCAGCGTGTTGCGGGGAGGGGACCAGTACTTC TRBJ2-5 TRBD2 13 NA TRBV5-1
CASSYSGATSTYEQYF TGTGCCAGCAGTTACTCGGGGGCCACATCCACCTACGAGCAGTACTTC TRBJ2-7 NA 16 NA TRBV6-5
CASSTAGGARGYTF TGTGCCAGCAGTACGGCGGGGGGCGCGAGGGGCTACACCTTC TRBJ1-2 NA 14 NA TRBV2
CASSPSGTGNTEAFF TGTGCCAGCAGCCCATCCGGGACAGGGAACACTGAAGCTTTCTTT TRBJ1-1 TRBD1 15 NA TRBV3-1/TRBV3-2
CATSDPGSGRFRNEQFF TGTGCCACCAGTGACCCAGGAAGCGGGAGATTCCGGAATGAGCAGTTCTTC TRBJ2-1 TRBD2 17 NA TRBV24-1
CASSEGLEGQPQHF TGTGCCAGCAGTGAAGGACTAGAGGGTCAGCCCCAGCATTTT TRBJ1-5 NA 14 NA TRBV6-1
CASSFMDGGGYEQYF TGTGCCAGCAGCTTTATGGATGGCGGGGGCTACGAGCAGTACTTC TRBJ2-7 TRBD2 15 few TRBV11-2
CASSLDGTNEKLFF TGTGCCAGCAGCTTAGACGGGACTAATGAAAAACTGTTTTTT TRBJ1-4 NA 14 NA TRBV7-9
CASSLAVPQGGGEQYF TGTGCCAGCAGCTTAGCGGTACCACAGGGGGGTGGGGAGCAGTACTTC TRBJ2-7 TRBD1 16 NA TRBV7-6